Listed below are T cell receptor beta chains from one sample, sequenced in a study of shared clonotypes between healthy human individuals. Sequencing was performed with immunoSEQ multiplex PCR; in TCRdb, only in-frame clones are kept and a portion is missing. The data contain under 850,000 clones, 92% of them singletons. The sample comprised naive CD8+ T cells sorted from blood. These receptors were taken from a young man in good health. CDR3s include the opening cysteine and the closing phenylalanine or tryptophan. A D gene is named only where the DNA matches it firmly. The size field is filled for only some rows; it gives once, few, many or a size class.

TGCAGCGTTCAAGGGACTAGCACAGTAGATACGCAGTATTTT | CSVQGTSTVDTQYF | TRBJ2-3 | TRBD2 | once | TRBV29-1
TGCGCCAGCAGCTTGGGGGTAGCGGGAGAACCCTACGAGCAGTACTTC | CASSLGVAGEPYEQYF | TRBJ2-7 | TRBD2 | once | TRBV5-1
TGCGCCAGCAGTGGAACAGGGAGGTACGAGCAGTACTTC | CASSGTGRYEQYF | TRBJ2-7 | - | - | TRBV10-2
TGTGCCAGCATCCGTCGGTTAACACGGAAGAACACTGAAGCTTTCTTT | CASIRRLTRKNTEAFF | TRBJ1-1 | - | - | TRBV7-8
TGTGCCAGCAGCGTAGAAGGCAGGGGCCCAGATACGCAGTATTTT | CASSVEGRGPDTQYF | TRBJ2-3 | - | - | TRBV9
TGTGCCAGCGGAACTCGGGTAGCGGGAGGCTACAATGAGCAGTTCTTC | CASGTRVAGGYNEQFF | TRBJ2-1 | TRBD2 | - | TRBV5-4
TGCGCCAGCAGCTTAGGGTCAGAAGCATACGAGCAGTACTTC | CASSLGSEAYEQYF | TRBJ2-7 | - | - | TRBV5-1
TGTGCCAGCAGCTTAGCAGGGGCGCTCGGCTACACCTTC | CASSLAGALGYTF | TRBJ1-2 | - | - | TRBV7-9
TGTGCCAGCAGCGTAGTGGGCACTGAAGCTTTCTTT | CASSVVGTEAFF | TRBJ1-1 | - | - | TRBV9
TGTGCCACCAGCAGCTTAGTTGGCTACACCTTC | CATSSLVGYTF | TRBJ1-2 | - | once | TRBV15
TGTGCCAGCATCTCGACAGGTCTTAACTATGGCTACACCTTC | CASISTGLNYGYTF | TRBJ1-2 | - | - | TRBV28
TGTGCCGCGGATCCTAGCGGGGCCACTGGGGAGACCCAGTACTTC | CAADPSGATGETQYF | TRBJ2-5 | TRBD2 | - | TRBV2
TGTGCCAGTAGCGCTAGCGGGGGGTCCTACGAGCAGTACTTC | CASSASGGSYEQYF | TRBJ2-7 | TRBD2 | - | TRBV19
TGTGCCAGCAGCTTAGCAGGAGGGGGGGAGCTGTTTTTT | CASSLAGGGELFF | TRBJ2-2 | - | - | TRBV7-2
TGCGCCAGCAGCACCTTTAAGACAGGGCCCGACAATGAGCAGTTCTTC | CASSTFKTGPDNEQFF | TRBJ2-1 | TRBD1 | - | TRBV5-1
TGTGCCGGCAGTTCCCCCTACGAGCAGTACTTC | CAGSSPYEQYF | TRBJ2-7 | - | - | TRBV27
TGCGCCAGCAGCCTGGTGCAGGCCTCCTACGAGCAGTACTTC | CASSLVQASYEQYF | TRBJ2-7 | - | - | TRBV5-1
TGTGCCAGCCCCGCCGGACAGGGCGAACAGAGCTCCTACAATGAGCAGTTCTTC | CASPAGQGEQSSYNEQFF | TRBJ2-1 | TRBD1 | - | TRBV28
TGTGCCAGCAGCTCTACTAGCGGGAGCTCCTACGAGCAGTACTTC | CASSSTSGSSYEQYF | TRBJ2-7 | TRBD2 | - | TRBV7-9
TGTGCCAGCAGCGTCGGACAGGGCAGGGATGAGCAGTTCTTC | CASSVGQGRDEQFF | TRBJ2-1 | TRBD1 | - | TRBV9
TGTGCCAGCAGCGGCCCGGGGAGGGTGGATGAGCAGTTCTTC | CASSGPGRVDEQFF | TRBJ2-1 | TRBD2 | - | TRBV27
TGTGCCAGCAGCTCGGACAGGAGTAATGAAAAACTGTTTTTT | CASSSDRSNEKLFF | TRBJ1-4 | TRBD1 | - | TRBV5-6
TGTGCCAGCAGCTGGGAGGTTGTTTTGAATGAGCAGTTCTTC | CASSWEVVLNEQFF | TRBJ2-1 | - | - | TRBV11-2
TGTGCCAGCAGCGTAGTAGCGGGCAATGAGCAGTTCTTC | CASSVVAGNEQFF | TRBJ2-1 | TRBD2 | once | TRBV9
TGTGCCAGCAGCTTAGATAGGGACATAGATACGCAGTATTTT | CASSLDRDIDTQYF | TRBJ2-3 | - | - | TRBV7-9
TGTGCCAGCAGGGGGAGTACAGCCCGCTCTGGGGCCAACGTCCTGACTTTC | CASRGSTARSGANVLTF | TRBJ2-6 | - | - | TRBV2
TGTGCCAGCAGGCGGAGAATCGAAGGGGACAATGAGCAGTTCTTC | CASRRRIEGDNEQFF | TRBJ2-1 | - | - | TRBV6-6
TGTGCCAGCAGCTTTAGTTCGGGACAGTCCTACGAGCAGTACTTC | CASSFSSGQSYEQYF | TRBJ2-7 | TRBD1 | - | TRBV11-2
TGTGCCAGCAGCTTATCCGGATTAGCGGGAGCTAGGAGGACAGATACGCAGTATTTT | CASSLSGLAGARRTDTQYF | TRBJ2-3 | TRBD2 | - | TRBV7-3
TGTGCCAGCAGCTTCATTTCTGGAGCAGGGGTTCATGAGCAGTTCTTC | CASSFISGAGVHEQFF | TRBJ2-1 | - | once | TRBV7-9
TGTGCCATCAGTGGAGGGGTTTTGGGTGACACTGAAGCTTTCTTT | CAISGGVLGDTEAFF | TRBJ1-1 | - | - | TRBV10-3
TGTGCCACCAGCAGTTCTTATGGGCGGGAGGAACCCCCCCCTAGCACAGATACGCAGTATTTT | CATSSSYGREEPPPSTDTQYF | TRBJ2-3 | TRBD2 | - | TRBV15
TGTGCCAGCAGTTCGAGGCCCCAGGGTGGCGGCTATGGCTACACCTTC | CASSSRPQGGGYGYTF | TRBJ1-2 | - | - | TRBV27
TGTGCCAGCAGCTTCCTAGCGGGAGGGCCTAGAGATACGCAGTATTTT | CASSFLAGGPRDTQYF | TRBJ2-3 | TRBD2 | - | TRBV7-2
TGTGCCATCATTGGGACTAGCGGGAGGGCCCCTACCTACGAGCAGTACTTC | CAIIGTSGRAPTYEQYF | TRBJ2-7 | TRBD2 | - | TRBV10-3
TGTGCCAGCAGCTGGGACAGCGGGGAGCTGTTTTTT | CASSWDSGELFF | TRBJ2-2 | TRBD1 | - | TRBV7-6
TGCGCCAGCAGCCAAGATCGGACTAGCGGGAGCGATGAGCAGTTCTTC | CASSQDRTSGSDEQFF | TRBJ2-1 | TRBD2 | - | TRBV4-3
TGTGCCAGCAGCTTAGCCAACTACTTCTACGAGCAGTACTTC | CASSLANYFYEQYF | TRBJ2-7 | - | - | TRBV7-8
TGTGCCAGCAGCTCACCGACTAGCGGCGCCTACGAGCAGTACTTC | CASSSPTSGAYEQYF | TRBJ2-7 | TRBD2 | once | TRBV7-9
TGTGCCAGCAGTGAACCTAACAACAATGAGCAGTTCTTC | CASSEPNNNEQFF | TRBJ2-1 | - | - | TRBV2
TGCGCCAGCAGTCAGTTGGGTTGGGGAACTGAAGCTTTCTTT | CASSQLGWGTEAFF | TRBJ1-1 | - | - | TRBV10-1
TGTGCCTGGAGTCTTGGGGGTCTCGAGCAGTACTTC | CAWSLGGLEQYF | TRBJ2-7 | - | - | TRBV30
TGCGCCAGCAGCCAACTCGGGACGGACGCTGGGGTCCTGACTTTC | CASSQLGTDAGVLTF | TRBJ2-6 | - | - | TRBV4-1
TGTGCCAGCAGTTTACTAGCGGGATACAATGAGCAGTTCTTC | CASSLLAGYNEQFF | TRBJ2-1 | TRBD2 | - | TRBV27
TGCGCCAGCAGCCCCTCACAGGGCTACGAGCAGTACTTC | CASSPSQGYEQYF | TRBJ2-7 | - | - | TRBV5-1
TGTGCCAGCAGCTCCCGTGGGGGACTAGCGGGAGACAATGAGCAGTTCTTC | CASSSRGGLAGDNEQFF | TRBJ2-1 | TRBD2 | - | TRBV7-9
TGTGCCAGCACCGGAGTAGATTCCTACGAGCAGTACTTC | CASTGVDSYEQYF | TRBJ2-7 | - | - | TRBV28
TGTGCCAGCAGCACCCGACAGGGTTGGAACGAGCAGTACTTC | CASSTRQGWNEQYF | TRBJ2-7 | TRBD1 | once | TRBV7-2
TGTGCCAGCAGTTTGGCTGGAAACACCATATATTTT | CASSLAGNTIYF | TRBJ1-3 | - | - | TRBV28
TGTGCCAGCAGCGGGGAACAGAGGGTGGGCTATGGCTACACCTTC | CASSGEQRVGYGYTF | TRBJ1-2 | - | - | TRBV28
TGTGCCAGCAGCAAAGGTAACAGGGCTCACGGGACTAGTAACTACGAGCAGTACTTC | CASSKGNRAHGTSNYEQYF | TRBJ2-7 | - | - | TRBV21-1
TGTGCCAGCAGCCAAGTCCCAAGGGTAAATATGGAAGCTTTCTTT | CASSQVPRVNMEAFF | TRBJ1-1 | - | - | TRBV14
TGTGCCAGCAGCTTAGAGGGAGGGCCGGAAGAGACCCAGTACTTC | CASSLEGGPEETQYF | TRBJ2-5 | TRBD2 | - | TRBV7-9
TGTGCCACCAGCAGAGACACCGGGACAAAGACCTACGAGCAGTACTTC | CATSRDTGTKTYEQYF | TRBJ2-7 | - | - | TRBV15
TGTGCCAGCAGCCCCGGGTTGGTCTACGAGCAGTACTTC | CASSPGLVYEQYF | TRBJ2-7 | - | - | TRBV14